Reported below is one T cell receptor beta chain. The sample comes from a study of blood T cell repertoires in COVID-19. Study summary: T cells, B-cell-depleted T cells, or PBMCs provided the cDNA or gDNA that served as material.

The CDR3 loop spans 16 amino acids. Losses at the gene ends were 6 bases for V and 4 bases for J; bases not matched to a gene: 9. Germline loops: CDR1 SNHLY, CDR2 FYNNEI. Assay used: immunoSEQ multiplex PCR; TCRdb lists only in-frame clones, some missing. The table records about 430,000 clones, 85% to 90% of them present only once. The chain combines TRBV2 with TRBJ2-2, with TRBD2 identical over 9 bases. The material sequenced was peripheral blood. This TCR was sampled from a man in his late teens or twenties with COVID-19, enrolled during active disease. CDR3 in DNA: TGTGCCAGCAGCTCCCTTAGCGGGAGTGGCACCGGGGAGCTGTTTTTT. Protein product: CASSSLSGSGTGELFF. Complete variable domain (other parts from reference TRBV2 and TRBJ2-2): EPEVTQTPSHQVTQMGQEVILRCVPISNHLYFYWYRQILGQKVEFLVSFYNNEISEKSEIFDDQFSVERPDGSNFTLKIRSTKLEDSAMYFCASSSLSGSGTGELFFGEGSRLTVL.